The entry below describes one T cell receptor (beta chain). This clone was detected a few times. Its specific antigen is unknown. Base qualities are not recorded, but no much larger clone differs from it by a single base. The CDR3 regions of human TCRbeta chains were analyzed by immunosequencing. Turning to the authors' computational methods: TCRs in the repertoires were matched against a reference library of SARS-CoV-2-specific TCRs that had been generated with the MIRA antigen-specificity platform. Breadth meant the fraction of unique TCRs that were SARS-CoV-2-associated, whereas depth meant the fraction of total T cells that were SARS-CoV-2-associated. Using the MIRA data, each spike-specific TCR was mapped to the spike region that the TCR reacts to and placed in a CD4 or CD8 class. Log10-transformed breadth and depth values were compared by one-way ANOVA with Sidak's multiple comparisons tests. In TCRdb, the immuneACCESS table is reduced to in-frame sequences with V and J assigned. These tables do not hold every clone; where another copy was compared, an unresolved V gene accounts for under half, and the others remain unexplained. From that table come the V and J calls and clone size; the DNA was used to work out D and trimming. The sample contains some 120,000 clones, just over 85% of them found a single time. Clones ranked in the top ten supply approximately 10% of the sample.

The time point label for this specimen denotes: baseline before first vaccination. The vaccinee samples were drawn from two UK trials, COV001 and COV002, one of which was a single-blind randomized controlled phase 2/3 trial testing AZD1222 (ChAdOx1 nCoV-19) in healthy adults. For TCRbeta chain sequencing, PBMC samples were collected from trial participants at day 0 and at day 28 after the second dose. This entry belongs to a study of T cell responses to AZD1222 COVID-19 vaccine (dated by TCRdb to the early 2020s). Background on the whole study: Because spike-specific TCR depth and breadth did not differ between the two schedules, AZD1222 recipients who got a second dose at roughly 4 weeks were pooled with those who got a second dose at roughly 12 weeks. A total of under 250 trial participants underwent TCR sequencing, of whom 200 to 220 had received two doses of AZD1222 and 26 had received two doses of the MenACWY control vaccine. Trial participants were enrolled by age into subgroups of 18-55, 56-69 and 70-plus years, and roughly 160, 29 and 62 TCR-sequenced participants, respectively, were included in these subgroups.

Overall study results and their limits: Conclusions about previously exposed vaccinees were limited because only six AZD1222 recipients were SARS-CoV-2 seropositive at baseline. In the small 56-69-year group, the increase in depth fell short of significance, most likely because of low power. Because no samples from the day 14 peak response were available, repertoires could be characterized only after the peak T cell response. After two AZD1222 doses, spike-specific TCR breadth and depth were significantly higher than at day 0 and than in MenACWY recipients. CD4 TCRs associated with the vaccine covered the entire spike protein, and the dominant responses were in regions 160-218 and 743-854. Reportedly, almost half of the unique spike-specific TCRs recognized epitopes lying outside the regions that are mutated in the B.1.351 and B.1.1.7 variants. Most participants were white British and females outnumbered males, and the authors suggested that clonal diversity may have been underestimated.

V is pared back by 0 bases and J by 2 bases, with 13 bases lying between the germline termini. Reading from cysteine to phenylalanine, the CDR3 counts 16 amino acids. The sequence is cut down to CDR3 DNA, 48 bases in frame from base 1. CDR1 and CDR2, per the germline V gene (reference sequence), are SGHNT and YYREEE. The rearranged segments are TRBV5-4 and TRBJ2-3; tentative D gene TRBD2, with 6 bases matching. This receptor was identified in an adult in good health. The material sequenced was peripheral blood, taken on day 0 of AZD1222 vaccination. The encoded CDR3 is CASSLGRDFYTDTQYF. The sequenced DNA is TGTGCCAGCAGCTTGGGCCGGGACTTTTACACAGATACGCAGTATTTT.